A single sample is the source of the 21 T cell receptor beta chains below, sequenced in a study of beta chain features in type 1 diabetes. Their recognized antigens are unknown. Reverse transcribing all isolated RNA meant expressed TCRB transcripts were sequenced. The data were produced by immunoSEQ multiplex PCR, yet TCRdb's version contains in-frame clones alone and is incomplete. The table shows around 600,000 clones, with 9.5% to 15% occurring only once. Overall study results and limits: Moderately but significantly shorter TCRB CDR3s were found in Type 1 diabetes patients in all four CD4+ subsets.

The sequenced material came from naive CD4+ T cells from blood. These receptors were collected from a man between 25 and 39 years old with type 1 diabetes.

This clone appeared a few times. The CDR3 reads CASRPGTGGNYEQYF. The CDR3 nucleotides are TGTGCCAGCAGGCCGGGGACAGGTGGTAACTACGAGCAGTACTTC. The rearrangement uses TRBV28 and TRBJ2-7; TRBD1 aligns across 8 bases. The V gene's germline CDR1 is MDHEN and CDR2 SYDVKM. CDR3 size: 15 residues. J gave up 3 bases and V 6 bases, and 10 bases lay outside the gene matches.

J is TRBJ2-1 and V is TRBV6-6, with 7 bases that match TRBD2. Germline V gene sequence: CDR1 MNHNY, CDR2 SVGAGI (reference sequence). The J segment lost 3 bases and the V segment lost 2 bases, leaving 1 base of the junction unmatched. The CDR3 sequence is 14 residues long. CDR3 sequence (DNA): TGTGCCAGCAGTTACGGGGGGGACTACAATGAGCAGTTCTTC. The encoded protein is CASSYGGDYNEQFF.

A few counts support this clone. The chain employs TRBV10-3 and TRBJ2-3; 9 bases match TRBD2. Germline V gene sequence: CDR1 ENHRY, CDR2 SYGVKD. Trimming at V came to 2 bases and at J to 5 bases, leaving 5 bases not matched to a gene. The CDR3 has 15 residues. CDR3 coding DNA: TGTGCCATCAGTGAGGGGATAGCGGGGGAAGATACGCAGTATTTT. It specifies CAISEGIAGEDTQYF.

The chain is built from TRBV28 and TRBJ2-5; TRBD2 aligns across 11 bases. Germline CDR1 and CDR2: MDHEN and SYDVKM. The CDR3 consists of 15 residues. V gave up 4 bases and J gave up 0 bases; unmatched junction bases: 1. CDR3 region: CASSWTSGHQETQYF. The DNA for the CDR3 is TGTGCCAGCAGTTGGACTAGCGGGCACCAAGAGACCCAGTACTTC.

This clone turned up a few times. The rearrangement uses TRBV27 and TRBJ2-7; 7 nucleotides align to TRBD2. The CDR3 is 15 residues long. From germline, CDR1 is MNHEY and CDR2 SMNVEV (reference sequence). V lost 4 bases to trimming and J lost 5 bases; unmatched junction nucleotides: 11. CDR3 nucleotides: TGTGCCAGCAGTTCTCTTCTAGCGGCTCTAAACGAGCAGTACTTC. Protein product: CASSSLLAALNEQYF.

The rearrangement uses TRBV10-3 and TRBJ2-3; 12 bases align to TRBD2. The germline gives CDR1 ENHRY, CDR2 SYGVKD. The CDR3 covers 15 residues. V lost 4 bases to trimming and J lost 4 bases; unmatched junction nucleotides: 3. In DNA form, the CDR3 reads TGTGCCATCAGTGGGACTAGCGGGGCGGCAGATACGCAGTATTTT. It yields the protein CAISGTSGAADTQYF.

CDR3 sequence: CASSVGPQGSETQYF. The DNA of the CDR3 is TGTGCCAGCAGCGTAGGACCACAGGGCTCAGAGACCCAGTACTTC. The chain combines TRBV9 with TRBJ2-5; perhaps TRBD1 as D (6 bases). The length of the CDR3 is 15 residues. Germline CDR1 and CDR2: SGDLS and YYNGEE. Trimming pared 0 bases from V and 4 bases from J, leaving 13 bases between.

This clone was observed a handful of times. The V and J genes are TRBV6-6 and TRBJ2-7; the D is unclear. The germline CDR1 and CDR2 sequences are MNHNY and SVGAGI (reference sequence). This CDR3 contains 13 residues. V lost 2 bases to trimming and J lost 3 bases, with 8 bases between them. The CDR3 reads CASSYQKNYEQYF. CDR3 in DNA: TGTGCCAGCAGTTACCAAAAGAACTACGAGCAGTACTTC.

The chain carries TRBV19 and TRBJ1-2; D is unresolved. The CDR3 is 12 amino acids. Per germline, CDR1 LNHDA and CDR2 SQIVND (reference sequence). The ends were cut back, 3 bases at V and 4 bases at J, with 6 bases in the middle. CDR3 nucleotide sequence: TGTGCCAGTAGTATCGAAGGCTATGGCTACACCTTC. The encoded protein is CASSIEGYGYTF.

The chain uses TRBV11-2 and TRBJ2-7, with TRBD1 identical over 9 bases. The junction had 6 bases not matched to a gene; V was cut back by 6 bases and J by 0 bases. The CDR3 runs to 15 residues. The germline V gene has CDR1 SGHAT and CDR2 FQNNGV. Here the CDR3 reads CASRAGTGRSYEQYF. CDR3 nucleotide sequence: TGTGCCAGCAGAGCCGGGACAGGGCGCTCCTACGAGCAGTACTTC. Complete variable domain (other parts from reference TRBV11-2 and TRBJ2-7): EAGVAQSPRYKIIEKRQSVAFWCNPISGHATLYWYQQILGQGPKLLIQFQNNGVVDDSQLPKDRFSAERLKGVDSTLKIQPAKLEDSAVYLCASRAGTGRSYEQYFGPGTRLTVT.

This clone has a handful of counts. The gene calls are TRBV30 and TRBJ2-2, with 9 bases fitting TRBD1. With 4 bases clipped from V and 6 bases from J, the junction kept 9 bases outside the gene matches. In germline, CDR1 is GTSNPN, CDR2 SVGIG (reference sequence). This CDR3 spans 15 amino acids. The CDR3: CAWNPGQGGPGELFF. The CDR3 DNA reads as TGTGCCTGGAACCCGGGACAGGGAGGACCCGGGGAGCTGTTTTTT.

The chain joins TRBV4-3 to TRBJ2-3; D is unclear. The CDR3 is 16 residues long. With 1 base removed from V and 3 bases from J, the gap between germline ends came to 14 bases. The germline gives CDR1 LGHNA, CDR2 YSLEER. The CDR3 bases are TGCGCCAGCAGCCAAGTTCCAGCGCAGGCTACAGATACGCAGTATTTT. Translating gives CASSQVPAQATDTQYF.

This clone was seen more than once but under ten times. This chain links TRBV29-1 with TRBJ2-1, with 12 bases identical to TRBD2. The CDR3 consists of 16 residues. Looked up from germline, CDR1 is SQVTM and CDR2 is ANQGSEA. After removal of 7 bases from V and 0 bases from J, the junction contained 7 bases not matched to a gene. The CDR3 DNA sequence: TGCAGCGAACTAGCGGGGGGCTCCAGCTCCTACAATGAGCAGTTCTTC. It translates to CSELAGGSSSYNEQFF.

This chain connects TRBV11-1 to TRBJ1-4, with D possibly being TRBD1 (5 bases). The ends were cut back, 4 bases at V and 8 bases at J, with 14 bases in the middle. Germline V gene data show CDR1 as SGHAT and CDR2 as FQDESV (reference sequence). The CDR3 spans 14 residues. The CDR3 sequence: CASSSGASGEKLFF. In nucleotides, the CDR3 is TGTGCCAGCAGCTCCGGGGCCTCGGGAGAAAAACTGTTTTTT.

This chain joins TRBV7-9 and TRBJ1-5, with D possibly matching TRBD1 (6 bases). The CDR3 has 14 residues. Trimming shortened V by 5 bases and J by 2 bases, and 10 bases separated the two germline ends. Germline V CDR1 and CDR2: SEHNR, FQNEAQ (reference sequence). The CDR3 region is CASSRDTRNQPQHF. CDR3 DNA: TGTGCCAGCAGCCGGGACACCCGCAATCAGCCCCAGCATTTT. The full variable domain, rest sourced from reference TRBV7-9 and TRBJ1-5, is DTGVSQNPRHKITKRGQNVTFRCDPISEHNRLYWYRQTLGQGPEFLTYFQNEAQLEKSRLLSDRFSAERPKGSFSTLEIQRTEQGDSAMYLCASSRDTRNQPQHFGDGTRLSIL.

The DNA of the CDR3 is TGTGCCAGCAGTTCCGTGGGGGCACGGGGCTACACCTTC. As protein: CASSSVGARGYTF. The chain combines TRBV27 with TRBJ1-2, with D possibly being TRBD1 (6 bases). CDR3 size: 13 residues. Trimming took off 4 bases at V and 8 bases at J, with 14 bases between the two ends. The germline V gene has CDR1 MNHEY and CDR2 SMNVEV (reference sequence).

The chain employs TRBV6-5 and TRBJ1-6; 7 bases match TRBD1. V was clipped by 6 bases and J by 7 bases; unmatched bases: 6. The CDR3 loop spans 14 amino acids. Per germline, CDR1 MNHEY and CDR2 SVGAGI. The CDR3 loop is CASSRDSPNSPLHF. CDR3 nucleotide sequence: TGTGCCAGCAGCCGGGACAGTCCCAATTCACCCCTCCACTTT.

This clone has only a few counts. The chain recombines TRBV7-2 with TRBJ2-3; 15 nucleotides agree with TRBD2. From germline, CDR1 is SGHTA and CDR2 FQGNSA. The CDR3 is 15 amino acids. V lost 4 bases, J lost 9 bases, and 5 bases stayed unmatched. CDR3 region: CASSSGLAGGRTQYF. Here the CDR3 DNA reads TGTGCCAGCAGCTCCGGACTAGCGGGGGGGCGAACGCAGTATTTT.

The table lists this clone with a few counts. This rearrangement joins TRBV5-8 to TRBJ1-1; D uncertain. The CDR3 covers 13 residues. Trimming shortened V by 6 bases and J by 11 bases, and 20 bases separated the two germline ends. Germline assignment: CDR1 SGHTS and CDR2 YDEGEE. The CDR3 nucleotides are TGTGCCAGCAACATGGACGGTCTAATGAGGGCTTTCTTT. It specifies CASNMDGLMRAFF.

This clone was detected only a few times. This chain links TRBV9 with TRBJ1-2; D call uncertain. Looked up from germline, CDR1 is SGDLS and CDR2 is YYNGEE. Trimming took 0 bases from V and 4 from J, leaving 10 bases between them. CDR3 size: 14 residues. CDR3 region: CASSVDGLSYGYTF. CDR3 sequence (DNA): TGTGCCAGCAGCGTAGATGGACTCTCCTATGGCTACACCTTC.

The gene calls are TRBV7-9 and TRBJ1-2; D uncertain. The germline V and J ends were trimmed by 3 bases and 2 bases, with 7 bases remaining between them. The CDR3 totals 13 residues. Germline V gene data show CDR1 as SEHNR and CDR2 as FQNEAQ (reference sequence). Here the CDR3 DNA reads TGTGCCAGCAGCTTGCGTCAGAACTATGGCTACACCTTC. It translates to CASSLRQNYGYTF.